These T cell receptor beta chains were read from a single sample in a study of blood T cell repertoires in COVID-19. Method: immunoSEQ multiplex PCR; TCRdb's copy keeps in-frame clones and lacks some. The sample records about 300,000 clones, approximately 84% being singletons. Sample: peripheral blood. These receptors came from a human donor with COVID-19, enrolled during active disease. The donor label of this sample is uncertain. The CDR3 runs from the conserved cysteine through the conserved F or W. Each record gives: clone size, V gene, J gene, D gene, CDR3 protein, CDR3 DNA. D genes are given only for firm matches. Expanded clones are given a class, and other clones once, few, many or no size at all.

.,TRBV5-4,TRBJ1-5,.,CASSFDRNQPQHF,TGTGCCAGCAGCTTTGACAGGAATCAGCCCCAGCATTTT
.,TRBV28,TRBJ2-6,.,CASSLLGLTGANVLTF,TGTGCCAGCAGTTTATTGGGGCTGACTGGGGCCAACGTCCTGACTTTC
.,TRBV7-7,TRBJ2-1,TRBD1,CASSRTGTANNEQFF,TGTGCTAGCAGCCGCACCGGGACAGCCAACAATGAGCAGTTCTTC
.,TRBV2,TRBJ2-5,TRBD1,CASSVKRTGGETQYF,TGTGCCAGCAGTGTAAAGAGGACAGGGGGAGAGACCCAGTACTTC
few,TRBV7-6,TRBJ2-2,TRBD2,CASFRLAVNTGELFF,TGTGCCAGCTTCCGACTAGCGGTGAACACCGGGGAGCTGTTTTTT
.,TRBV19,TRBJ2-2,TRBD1,CASSFGIGQGPNTGELFF,TGTGCCAGTAGTTTTGGGATTGGACAGGGTCCGAACACCGGGGAGCTGTTTTTT
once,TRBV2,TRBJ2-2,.,CASRTEDTGELFF,TGTGCCAGCAGGACAGAAGACACCGGGGAGCTGTTTTTT
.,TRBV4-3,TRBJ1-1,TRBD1,CASSQTGATEAFF,TGCGCCAGCAGCCAAACAGGGGCCACTGAAGCTTTCTTT
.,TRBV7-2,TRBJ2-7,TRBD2,CASSLATSGAYEQYF,TGTGCCAGCAGCTTAGCGACTAGCGGAGCCTACGAGCAGTACTTC
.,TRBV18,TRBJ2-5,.,CASSPPTLQETQYF,TGTGCCAGCTCACCACCAACTCTACAAGAGACCCAGTACTTC
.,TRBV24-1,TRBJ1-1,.,CATTKDDSNTEAFF,TGTGCCACTACGAAAGACGACAGCAACACTGAAGCTTTCTTT
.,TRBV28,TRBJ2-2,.,CASSADTNTGELFF,TGTGCCAGCAGTGCCGACACGAACACCGGGGAGCTGTTTTTT
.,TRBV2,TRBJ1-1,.,CASRAGAGRGDTEAFF,TGTGCCAGCAGAGCGGGGGCGGGGAGAGGGGACACTGAAGCTTTCTTT
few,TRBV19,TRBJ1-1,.,CASSKEQDTEAFF,TGTGCCAGTAGTAAGGAACAGGACACTGAAGCTTTCTTT
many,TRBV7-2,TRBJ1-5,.,CASRGNRVGNQPQHF,TGTGCCAGCAGAGGCAACAGGGTAGGCAATCAGCCCCAGCATTTT
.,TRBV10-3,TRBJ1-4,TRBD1,CAISDPGQSGEKLFF,TGTGCCATCAGTGATCCGGGACAGTCGGGTGAAAAACTGTTTTTT
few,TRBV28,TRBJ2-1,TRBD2,CASSPGTSGAHEQFF,TGTGCCAGCAGCCCTGGGACTAGCGGTGCTCATGAGCAGTTCTTC
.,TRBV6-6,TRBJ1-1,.,CASSPYSSMNTEAFF,TGTGCCAGCAGTCCCTATTCGTCAATGAACACTGAAGCTTTCTTT
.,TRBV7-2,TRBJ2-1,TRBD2,CASSSGTSGSYNEQFF,TGTGCCAGCAGCTCCGGGACTAGCGGATCCTACAATGAGCAGTTCTTC
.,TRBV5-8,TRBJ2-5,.,CASSLRQVETQYF,TGTGCCAGCAGCTTGAGGCAGGTCGAGACCCAGTACTTC
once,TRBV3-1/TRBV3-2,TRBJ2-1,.,CASSLTGFYNEQFF,TGTGCCAGCAGCCTAACAGGGTTCTACAATGAGCAGTTCTTC
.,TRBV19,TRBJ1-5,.,CASSAGGRGNQPQHF,TGTGCCAGTAGCGCGGGGGGAAGGGGGAATCAGCCCCAGCATTTT
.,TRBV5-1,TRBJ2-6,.,CASSLQSSGANVLTF,TGCGCCAGCAGCCTACAGTCCTCTGGGGCCAACGTCCTGACTTTC
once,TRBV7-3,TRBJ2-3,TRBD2,CASSLLAGVPDTQYF,TGTGCCAGCAGCTTATTAGCGGGAGTACCAGATACGCAGTATTTT
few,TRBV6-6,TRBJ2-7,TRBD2,CASSMGLGADEQYF,TGTGCCAGCAGTATGGGACTAGGGGCGGACGAGCAGTACTTC
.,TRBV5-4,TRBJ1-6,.,CASSLEGLNSPLHF,TGTGCCAGCAGCTTGGAGGGACTTAATTCACCCCTCCACTTT
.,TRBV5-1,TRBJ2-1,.,CASSPREFNEQFF,TGCGCCAGCAGCCCACGGGAGTTCAATGAGCAGTTCTTC
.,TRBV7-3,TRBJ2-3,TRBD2,CASSLQASGSADTQYF,TGTGCCAGCAGCCTCCAGGCAAGCGGGAGCGCAGATACGCAGTATTTT
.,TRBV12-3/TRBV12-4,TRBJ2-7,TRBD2,CASSSTSLWQYF,TGTGCCAGCAGTTCGACTAGCCTGTGGCAGTACTTC
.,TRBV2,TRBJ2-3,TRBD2,CASRLTGLAGADTQYF,TGTGCCAGCAGGCTGACGGGACTAGCGGGAGCAGATACGCAGTATTTT
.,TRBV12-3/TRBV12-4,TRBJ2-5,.,CASSFRETQYF,TGTGCCAGCAGTTTTAGAGAGACCCAGTACTTC
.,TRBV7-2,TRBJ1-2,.,CASSLAGRGREGYTF,TGTGCCAGCAGCTTGGCCGGGCGGGGACGTGAGGGCTACACCTTC
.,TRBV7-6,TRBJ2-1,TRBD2,CVSSPLAGGGNEQFF,TGTGTCAGCAGCCCTCTAGCGGGAGGCGGGAATGAGCAGTTCTTC
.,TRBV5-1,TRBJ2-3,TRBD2,CASSPIAGGTDTQYF,TGCGCCAGCAGCCCTATAGCGGGAGGCACAGATACGCAGTATTTT
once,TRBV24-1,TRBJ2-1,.,CATSDPRGGGDEQFF,TGTGCCACCAGTGATCCTAGGGGAGGGGGAGATGAGCAGTTCTTC
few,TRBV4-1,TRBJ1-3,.,CASSPGRQASGNTIYF,TGCGCCAGCAGCCCTGGTCGACAGGCCAGTGGAAACACCATATATTTT
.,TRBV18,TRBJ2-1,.,CASSPPGLAYNEQFF,TGTGCCAGCTCACCACCCGGACTGGCCTACAATGAGCAGTTCTTC
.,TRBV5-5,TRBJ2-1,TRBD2,CASSTREDEQFF,TGTGCCAGCAGTACGCGGGAGGATGAGCAGTTCTTC
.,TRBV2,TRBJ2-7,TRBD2,CAGQAGIDYEQYF,TGTGCCGGTCAAGCGGGGATAGACTACGAGCAGTACTTC
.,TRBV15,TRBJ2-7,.,CATSRDRLVAYEQYF,TGTGCCACCAGCAGAGATAGACTAGTAGCCTACGAACAGTACTTC
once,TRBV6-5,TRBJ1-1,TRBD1,CASVPPGQASEAFF,TGTGCCAGCGTACCCCCGGGACAGGCCTCTGAAGCTTTCTTT
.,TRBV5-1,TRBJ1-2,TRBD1,CASSWGTGGGYGYTF,TGCGCCAGCAGCTGGGGGACAGGGGGCGGCTATGGCTACACCTTC